The rows below give T cell receptor beta chains drawn from one sample of a study of blood T cell repertoires in COVID-19. Repertoires were generated with immunoSEQ multiplex PCR, while TCRdb's copy carries only in-frame clones and drops some. The data show about 200,000 clones, around 81% seen once. Input material: PBMCs or T cells enriched from blood (not recorded which). These receptors were obtained from a woman between 40 and 55 years old with acute COVID-19. CDR3s leave out the opening cysteine and the closing phenylalanine or tryptophan. The order of the fields is J gene, clone size, V gene, CDR3 protein. Clone sizes are given selectively: once, few, many, or a class where the clone is expanded.

J gene: TRBJ1-5; clone size: -; V gene: TRBV28; CDR3 protein: ASSFGGNSNQPQH
J gene: TRBJ2-1; clone size: -; V gene: TRBV30; CDR3 protein: AWSYWTHSNNEQF
J gene: TRBJ2-5; clone size: -; V gene: TRBV30; CDR3 protein: AWGFSVTRGETQY
J gene: TRBJ2-5; clone size: -; V gene: TRBV18; CDR3 protein: ASSPPGAEETQY
J gene: TRBJ1-2; clone size: -; V gene: TRBV9; CDR3 protein: ASSVFGDHGYT
J gene: TRBJ2-1; clone size: -; V gene: TRBV4-1; CDR3 protein: ASSQRLAQNNEQF
J gene: TRBJ2-6; clone size: -; V gene: TRBV4-1; CDR3 protein: ASSQEGQGPLTGANVLT
J gene: TRBJ1-3; clone size: -; V gene: TRBV2; CDR3 protein: ASSEYGSGNTIY
J gene: TRBJ2-4; clone size: -; V gene: TRBV3-1/TRBV3-2; CDR3 protein: ASSQGRLAPKNIQY
J gene: TRBJ1-2; clone size: -; V gene: TRBV27; CDR3 protein: ASSLLQGPRGGYT
J gene: TRBJ1-2; clone size: once; V gene: TRBV19; CDR3 protein: ASSNSVSNYGYT
J gene: TRBJ2-7; clone size: -; V gene: TRBV6-5; CDR3 protein: ASSHRDSIYEQY
J gene: TRBJ1-6; clone size: -; V gene: TRBV7-2; CDR3 protein: ASSSQTGGFNSPLH
J gene: TRBJ2-3; clone size: -; V gene: TRBV28; CDR3 protein: ASSRSGIYTDTQY
J gene: TRBJ2-1; clone size: -; V gene: TRBV11-2; CDR3 protein: ASSLDRLAGYGEQF
J gene: TRBJ2-1; clone size: -; V gene: TRBV5-1; CDR3 protein: ASSLLASGDNEQF
J gene: TRBJ1-2; clone size: -; V gene: TRBV9; CDR3 protein: ASSAVPGQGYYGYT
J gene: TRBJ1-1; clone size: -; V gene: TRBV12-3/TRBV12-4; CDR3 protein: AQGASEAF
J gene: TRBJ1-1; clone size: once; V gene: TRBV30; CDR3 protein: AWSPTGAREAF
J gene: TRBJ2-2; clone size: -; V gene: TRBV3-1/TRBV3-2; CDR3 protein: ASSQDRGTLGGQGRSNTGELF
J gene: TRBJ2-5; clone size: -; V gene: TRBV5-5; CDR3 protein: ASSLPSGGVQETQY
J gene: TRBJ1-2; clone size: -; V gene: TRBV9; CDR3 protein: ASSGEGDSLYGYT
J gene: TRBJ2-7; clone size: -; V gene: TRBV30; CDR3 protein: AWRAVGTPYEQY
J gene: TRBJ2-1; clone size: -; V gene: TRBV5-1; CDR3 protein: ASSMGRGGYNEQF
J gene: TRBJ1-6; clone size: -; V gene: TRBV12-3/TRBV12-4; CDR3 protein: ASHGDGNSPLH
J gene: TRBJ1-3; clone size: -; V gene: TRBV4-2; CDR3 protein: ASSQAPGNSGNTIY
J gene: TRBJ2-1; clone size: -; V gene: TRBV5-1; CDR3 protein: ASSMSTTYNEQF
J gene: TRBJ1-2; clone size: -; V gene: TRBV29-1; CDR3 protein: SVGGGSYGYT
J gene: TRBJ1-3; clone size: few; V gene: TRBV6-5; CDR3 protein: ASSGGQGRNTIY
J gene: TRBJ2-1; clone size: -; V gene: TRBV6-2/TRBV6-3; CDR3 protein: ASSPPKARTSGRSGEQF
J gene: TRBJ1-4; clone size: few; V gene: TRBV4-3; CDR3 protein: ASSSSIIGHNEKLF
J gene: TRBJ1-1; clone size: -; V gene: TRBV6-5; CDR3 protein: ASRTGVGTEAF
J gene: TRBJ1-1; clone size: -; V gene: TRBV19; CDR3 protein: ASSHTGGGVGTEAF
J gene: TRBJ1-5; clone size: -; V gene: TRBV23-1; CDR3 protein: ASSQSGGQELNQPQH
J gene: TRBJ1-1; clone size: -; V gene: TRBV20-1; CDR3 protein: SANTGSEAF
J gene: TRBJ1-2; clone size: -; V gene: TRBV10-3; CDR3 protein: AISERVLGGSYGYT
J gene: TRBJ2-4; clone size: -; V gene: TRBV4-1; CDR3 protein: ASSQVPEAGFEKNIQY
J gene: TRBJ1-1; clone size: -; V gene: TRBV11-2; CDR3 protein: ASSLVSDTEAF
J gene: TRBJ1-4; clone size: -; V gene: TRBV7-6; CDR3 protein: ASSLGSVWNEKLF
J gene: TRBJ1-2; clone size: -; V gene: TRBV29-1; CDR3 protein: SVVQGIGGYT
J gene: TRBJ1-1; clone size: -; V gene: TRBV7-9; CDR3 protein: ASSRAEGREAF
J gene: TRBJ1-1; clone size: -; V gene: TRBV28; CDR3 protein: ASSLQGASEAF
J gene: TRBJ1-2; clone size: -; V gene: TRBV18; CDR3 protein: ASSPQTGDGYT
J gene: TRBJ1-5; clone size: -; V gene: TRBV24-1; CDR3 protein: ATSDGQGGSNQPQH
J gene: TRBJ1-2; clone size: -; V gene: TRBV12-3/TRBV12-4; CDR3 protein: ASSLTWDRNT